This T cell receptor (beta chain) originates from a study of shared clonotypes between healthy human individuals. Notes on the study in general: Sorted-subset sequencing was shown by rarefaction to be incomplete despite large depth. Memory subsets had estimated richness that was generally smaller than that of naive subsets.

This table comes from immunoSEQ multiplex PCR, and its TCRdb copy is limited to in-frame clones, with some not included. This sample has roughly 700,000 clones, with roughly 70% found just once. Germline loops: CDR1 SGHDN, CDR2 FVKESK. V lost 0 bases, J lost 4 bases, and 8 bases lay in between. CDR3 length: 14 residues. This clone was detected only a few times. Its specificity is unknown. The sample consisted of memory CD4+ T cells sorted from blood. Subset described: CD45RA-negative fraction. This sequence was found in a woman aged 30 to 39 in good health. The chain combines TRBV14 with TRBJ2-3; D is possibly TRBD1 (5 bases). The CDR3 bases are TGTGCCAGCAGCCAAGATGGGGCAGCAGATACGCAGTATTTT. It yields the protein CASSQDGAADTQYF.